This passage covers 22 T cell receptor beta chains from one sample sequenced in a study of blood T cell repertoires in COVID-19. TCRdb keeps only in-frame clones here, not all; method: immunoSEQ multiplex PCR. The table includes approximately 110,000 clones, 85% detected once. Sequencing used peripheral blood. The receptors here all came from a man in his forties or fifties with acute or convalescent COVID-19.

The chain carries TRBV2 and TRBJ1-6; no reliable D call. Germline-derived CDR1 and CDR2 are SNHLY and FYNNEI. The length of the CDR3 is 13 residues. V was shortened by 11 bases and J by 9 bases, with 17 bases between the two germline ends. The CDR3 here is CAGAQELGSPLHF. In DNA, the CDR3 is TGTGCCGGCGCCCAGGAATTGGGTTCACCCCTCCACTTT.

V gene TRBV6-4 combines with J gene TRBJ1-5, with D unresolved. This CDR3 has 14 amino acids. The germline V and J ends were trimmed by 4 bases and 2 bases, with 9 bases remaining between them. In germline, CDR1 is MRHNA, CDR2 SNTAGT. This chain's CDR3 is CASSGQEGNQPQHF. Written as DNA, the CDR3 is TGTGCCAGCAGTGGGCAGGAAGGCAATCAGCCCCAGCATTTT.

V gene TRBV5-1 combines with J gene TRBJ2-5; 10 positions agree with TRBD2. CDR1 and CDR2 from the germline V gene are SGHRS and YFSETQ. The CDR3 extends over 16 amino acids. The V and J ends lost 0 bases and 1 base, in that order; junction bases with no gene match: 3. The CDR3 sequence: CASSLGAGGAQETQYF. As DNA, the CDR3 is TGCGCCAGCAGCTTGGGAGCGGGGGGGGCCCAAGAGACCCAGTACTTC.

This clone was detected once. The J gene is TRBJ2-7, the V gene TRBV18; D may be TRBD1 (5 bases). V was clipped by 3 bases and J by 2 bases, with 11 bases between them. Per germline, CDR1 KGHSH and CDR2 LQKENI. The CDR3 has 14 residues. The CDR3, as DNA: TGTGCCAGCTCACCCTCGGCAGGGACCTACGAGCAGTACTTC. This translates into CASSPSAGTYEQYF.

The CDR3 nucleotides are TGTGCCAGTAGTAAGACAGGGGGCTCATCACCCCTCCACTTT. Amino acid sequence: CASSKTGGSSPLHF. The chain combines TRBV19 with TRBJ1-6, with 10 bases matching TRBD1. J lost 10 bases, V lost 4 bases, and 4 bases had no gene match. CDR3 size: 14 residues. CDR1 and CDR2 (germline): LNHDA, SQIVND (reference sequence). Together with reference TRBV19 and TRBJ1-6, the CDR3 gives the full variable domain: DGGITQSPKYLFRKEGQNVTLSCEQNLNHDAMYWYRQDPGQGLRLIYYSQIVNDFQKGDIAEGYSVSREKKESFPLTVTSAQKNPTAFYLCASSKTGGSSPLHFGNGTRLTVT.

The chain uses TRBV11-2 and TRBJ1-1, with 7 bases fitting TRBD1. Losses at the gene ends were 1 base for V and 5 bases for J; bases not matched to a gene: 4. CDR1 and CDR2 from the germline V gene are SGHAT and FQNNGV. The CDR3 covers 14 residues. In DNA, the CDR3 is TGTGCCAGCAGCTTAGCGACAGGGCCAACTGAAGCTTTCTTT. It yields the protein CASSLATGPTEAFF.

The chain uses TRBV4-1 and TRBJ1-2; 7 nucleotides align to TRBD1. CDR1 and CDR2 (germline): MGHRA, YSYEKL. The CDR3 length is 16 residues. J gave up 3 bases and V 0 bases, and 7 bases lay outside the gene matches. Here the CDR3 DNA reads TGCGCCAGCAGCCAAGATAATAACAGGGGAGACTATGGCTACACCTTC. Translation: CASSQDNNRGDYGYTF.

This clone came up once. The chain uses TRBV7-9 and TRBJ1-5; D perhaps matches TRBD1 (6 bases). This CDR3 has 14 residues. V lost 1 base and J 2 bases, leaving 6 bases between the germline ends. The germline V gene encodes CDR1 SEHNR and CDR2 FQNEAQ (reference sequence). This chain's CDR3 is CASSLGQGNQPQHF. The CDR3 coding sequence is TGTGCCAGCAGCTTAGGACAGGGCAATCAGCCCCAGCATTTT.

The chain couples TRBV27 to TRBJ1-1; tentatively, D is TRBD1 (5 bases). The CDR3 is 13 amino acids. CDR1 and CDR2 from the germline V gene are MNHEY and SMNVEV (reference sequence). Deletions cut 7 bases from V and 4 bases from J, with 13 bases between. CDR3 amino acids: CASKIRGGTEAFF. The CDR3 DNA is TGTGCCAGCAAAATCCGGGGGGGCACTGAAGCTTTCTTT.

The V gene is TRBV6-5, the J gene TRBJ2-7; D not certain. CDR3 size: 16 residues. The V end was cut by 3 bases, the J end by 5 bases, with 20 bases between. CDR1 is MNHEY, CDR2 SVGAGI, per germline. The CDR3 is CASSYRSLVILHEQYF. The CDR3 nucleotides are TGTGCCAGCAGTTATAGGAGCCTGGTTATCCTCCACGAGCAGTACTTC.

This clone was seen a single time. CDR3 sequence: CASSFTGERGTEAFF. For the CDR3, the DNA is TGTGCCAGCAGCTTTACAGGGGAAAGAGGCACTGAAGCTTTCTTT. This chain uses TRBV7-2 with TRBJ1-1; 7 positions match TRBD1. The germline gives CDR1 SGHTA, CDR2 FQGNSA. V shed 3 bases and J 4 bases; nucleotides not matched to a gene: 8. This CDR3 is 15 amino acids long.

The chain carries TRBV7-9 and TRBJ1-1; maybe TRBD1 (5 bases). Germline V gene data show CDR1 as SEHNR and CDR2 as FQNEAQ (reference sequence). Trimming pared 5 bases from V and 4 bases from J, leaving 23 bases between. CDR3 length equals 17 residues. The CDR3: CASSAGPGLPGGTEAFF. The CDR3 nucleotides read TGTGCCAGCAGCGCCGGGCCAGGACTACCGGGGGGCACTGAAGCTTTCTTT.

This sequence joins TRBV4-1 and TRBJ2-7; TRBD1 matches at 9 bases. Per germline, CDR1 MGHRA and CDR2 YSYEKL. V shed 1 base, J shed 6 bases, and the junction held 7 bases outside the gene matches. The CDR3 is 15 residues long. The CDR3 spells CASSQGTGAGAEQYF. The CDR3 DNA follows: TGCGCCAGCAGCCAAGGGACAGGGGCTGGGGCCGAGCAGTACTTC.

V gene TRBV4-2 combines with J gene TRBJ2-7, with 7 positions matching TRBD1. The CDR3 sequence is 16 residues long. V lost 0 bases and J lost 3; bases outside the gene matches: 8. Germline V lookup: CDR1 LGHNA, CDR2 YNFKEQ. CDR3 nucleotide sequence: TGTGCCAGCAGCCAAGACTCGCTGACAGGGCTCTACGAGCAGTACTTC. Its translation is CASSQDSLTGLYEQYF.

As concerns this clone: The junction shows a germline mismatch at one end, possibly a read error. This chain connects TRBV6-1 to TRBJ2-1, with 9 bases that match TRBD2. The V gene's germline CDR1 is MNHNS and CDR2 SASEGT. The CDR3 covers 15 residues. CDR3 loop: CASREAGGLYNEQFF. CDR3 sequence (DNA): TGTGCCAGCAGAGAAGCGGGGGGATTATACAATGAGCAGTTCTTC.

A few counts support this clone. The V call is TRBV19, the J call TRBJ2-2; D perhaps matches TRBD1 (6 bases). CDR1 is LNHDA, CDR2 SQIVND, per germline (reference sequence). With 4 bases removed from V and 3 bases from J, the gap between germline ends came to 12 bases. This CDR3 is 15 amino acids long. The CDR3 protein is CASSTPDSHTGELFF. CDR3 DNA sequence: TGTGCCAGTAGTACCCCGGACAGCCACACCGGGGAGCTGTTTTTT.

The rearrangement joins TRBV29-1 to TRBJ2-7; 11 bases agree with TRBD1. With 3 bases clipped from V and 4 bases from J, the junction kept 8 bases outside the gene matches. Germline-derived CDR1 and CDR2 are SQVTM and ANQGSEA. This CDR3 has 15 residues. As DNA, the CDR3 is TGCAGCGTTGAGGACCCGGGACAGGGGGGTTACGAGCAGTACTTC. It translates to CSVEDPGQGGYEQYF.

This clone occurred many times. The chain is built from TRBV11-2 and TRBJ2-1; 9 nucleotides agree with TRBD1. Germline CDR1 and CDR2: SGHAT and FQNNGV. The trim removed 7 bases at V and 4 bases at J, leaving 8 bases unmatched. This CDR3 contains 15 residues. The CDR3 DNA follows: TGTGCCAGCACCAAGGACAGGGGTCCTTACAATGAGCAGTTCTTC. Its protein product is CASTKDRGPYNEQFF. The whole variable domain, filled in from reference TRBV11-2 and TRBJ2-1, reads EAGVAQSPRYKIIEKRQSVAFWCNPISGHATLYWYQQILGQGPKLLIQFQNNGVVDDSQLPKDRFSAERLKGVDSTLKIQPAKLEDSAVYLCASTKDRGPYNEQFFGPGTRLTVL.

The chain uses TRBV4-2 and TRBJ2-1, with 10 bases lining up with TRBD2. Germline trimming cut 4 bases from V and 6 bases from J; bases unmatched to any gene: 6. The CDR3 runs to 15 residues. Looked up from germline, CDR1 is LGHNA and CDR2 is YNFKEQ. In nucleotides, the CDR3 is TGTGCCAGCAGCCCGAGCGGGGGGGCTCTCAATGAGCAGTTCTTC. Translation gives CASSPSGGALNEQFF.

The V gene is TRBV5-4, the J gene TRBJ2-7; D is unclear. This CDR3 comprises 15 residues. Germline V gene lookup returns CDR1 SGHNT and CDR2 YYREEE (reference sequence). Between the trimmed V and J ends, which lost 0 bases and 1 base, there was a span of 11 bases. CDR3 in amino acids: CASSLGQGGSYEQYF. The CDR3 bases are TGTGCCAGCAGCTTGGGGCAAGGCGGATCCTACGAGCAGTACTTC.

This clone has just one count. This sequence joins TRBV5-1 and TRBJ2-3; D may be TRBD2 (5 bases). Trimming removed 0 bases from V and 2 bases from J, with 13 bases in between. This CDR3 comprises 16 residues. CDR1 SGHRS and CDR2 YFSETQ come from the germline V gene. CDR3 amino acids: CASSLAGGRNTDTQYF. The CDR3 DNA reads TGCGCCAGCAGCTTGGCAGGCGGGCGTAACACAGATACGCAGTATTTT.

This clone was observed a handful of times. The V and J genes are TRBV19 and TRBJ2-7; D not resolved. The CDR3 extends over 16 amino acids. The V and J ends lost 4 bases and 0 bases respectively, with 16 bases between them. CDR1 is LNHDA, CDR2 SQIVND, per germline (reference sequence). The CDR3 is CASSRALTLSSYEQYF. The CDR3, as DNA: TGTGCCAGTAGTAGGGCCCTGACCCTTAGCTCCTACGAGCAGTACTTC.